A single sample gave rise to the 3 T cell receptor beta chains below, sequenced in a study of cytomegalovirus exposure and HLA in healthy donors. This PCR relied on a set of 60 Vbeta primers and 13 Jbeta primers. Assay used: immunoSEQ multiplex PCR; TCRdb lists only in-frame clones, some missing. The table includes 70,000 to 95,000 clones, around 81% detected once. Material: PBMCs. These receptors were taken from a woman under 40 in good health and CMV-seronegative.

The CDR3 region has the DNA TGTGCCAGCGCCCCCGGGACTAGCCCACCTAATGAGCAGTTCTTC. Translation: CASAPGTSPPNEQFF. The V and J genes are TRBV27 and TRBJ2-1; 9 bases fit TRBD2. Germline CDR1 and CDR2: MNHEY and SMNVEV (reference sequence). CDR3 size: 15 residues. V dropped 8 bases and J dropped 7; count of bases not matched to a gene: 12.

The rearrangement uses TRBV7-3 and TRBJ2-1; TRBD2 matches 10 bases. The germline V gene has CDR1 SGHTA and CDR2 FQGTGA. This CDR3 comprises 14 residues. V shed 8 bases, J shed 8 bases, and the junction held 9 bases outside the gene matches. Here the CDR3 reads CASGAASGSHEQFF. DNA of the CDR3: TGTGCCAGCGGGGCCGCTAGCGGGAGTCATGAGCAGTTCTTC.

This chain connects TRBV29-1 to TRBJ2-7; TRBD1 might be the D (6 bases). The V end was cut by 8 bases, the J end by 5 bases, with 13 bases between. CDR1 and CDR2 (germline): SQVTM, ANQGSEA. The CDR3 covers 11 residues. In DNA form, the CDR3 reads TGCAGCATCCGAGGGACAAACGAGCAGTACTTC. Translating gives CSIRGTNEQYF.